These T cell receptor beta chains were read from a single sample in a study of immune evolution from preneoplasia to lung adenocarcinoma. Profiling relied on immunoSEQ multiplex PCR, and the TCRdb table lists in-frame clones only, not all of them. The sample yields around 39,000 clones, roughly 74% seen once. Sequenced input: FFPE invasive lung adenocarcinoma tissue. These receptors all come from a person between 55 and 69 years old with lung adenocarcinoma. Both conserved end residues are part of each CDR3. D genes are given only for firm matches. Clone size is shown for a subset of rows, as once, few, many or a class of expanded clone.

d_call: -
j_call: TRBJ2-5
v_call: TRBV2
clone_size: -
cdr3_aa: CASSDPGHVRETQYF
cdr3_nt: TGTGCCAGCAGTGATCCCGGGCACGTTCGGGAGACCCAGTACTTC

d_call: TRBD2
j_call: TRBJ2-7
v_call: TRBV6-5
clone_size: few
cdr3_aa: CASSYGTIPSYEQYF
cdr3_nt: TGTGCCAGCAGTTACGGGACTATCCCATCCTACGAGCAGTACTTC

d_call: TRBD2
j_call: TRBJ2-2
v_call: TRBV18
clone_size: -
cdr3_aa: CASSPGLAGTGELFF
cdr3_nt: TGTGCCAGCTCACCCGGCCTAGCGGGCACCGGGGAGCTGTTTTTT

d_call: -
j_call: TRBJ1-2
v_call: TRBV9
clone_size: -
cdr3_aa: CASSVGPSYGYTF
cdr3_nt: TGTGCCAGCAGCGTAGGTCCCTCTTATGGCTACACCTTC

d_call: -
j_call: TRBJ2-3
v_call: TRBV19
clone_size: -
cdr3_aa: CASNEVGTDTQYF
cdr3_nt: TGTGCCAGTAATGAGGTTGGCACAGATACGCAGTATTTT

d_call: -
j_call: TRBJ2-7
v_call: TRBV6-1
clone_size: -
cdr3_aa: CASSERFKWEQYF
cdr3_nt: TGTGCCAGCAGTGAAAGGTTTAAGTGGGAGCAGTACTTC

d_call: TRBD2
j_call: TRBJ2-1
v_call: TRBV7-2
clone_size: few
cdr3_aa: CASSDGWEGYNEQFF
cdr3_nt: TGTGCCAGCAGCGATGGGTGGGAGGGCTACAATGAGCAGTTCTTC

d_call: -
j_call: TRBJ2-7
v_call: TRBV7-9
clone_size: -
cdr3_aa: CASSTGTAPRGPNF
cdr3_nt: TGTGCCAGCAGCACCGGGACAGCCCCACGGGGGCCAAATTTC

d_call: TRBD2
j_call: TRBJ2-1
v_call: TRBV6-6
clone_size: -
cdr3_aa: CASSISGSLRNEQFF
cdr3_nt: TGTGCCAGCAGTATAAGCGGGAGTTTACGCAATGAGCAGTTCTTC

d_call: -
j_call: TRBJ2-2
v_call: TRBV7-3
clone_size: once
cdr3_aa: CASSLDSPTGELFF
cdr3_nt: TGTGCCAGCAGCTTAGACTCCCCCACCGGGGAGCTGTTTTTT

d_call: -
j_call: TRBJ1-5
v_call: TRBV9
clone_size: -
cdr3_aa: CASSVGVASNQPQHF
cdr3_nt: TGTGCCAGCAGCGTAGGGGTAGCGAGCAATCAGCCCCAGCATTTT

d_call: TRBD2
j_call: TRBJ2-5
v_call: TRBV15
clone_size: -
cdr3_aa: CATSRAVPGLAGGETQYF
cdr3_nt: TGTGCCACCAGCAGAGCGGTCCCCGGGTTAGCGGGAGGAGAGACCCAGTACTTC

d_call: TRBD1
j_call: TRBJ2-3
v_call: TRBV6-5
clone_size: -
cdr3_aa: CASRQQGRSTDTQYF
cdr3_nt: TGTGCCAGCAGACAACAGGGGCGTAGCACAGATACGCAGTATTTT

d_call: -
j_call: TRBJ2-7
v_call: TRBV18
clone_size: -
cdr3_aa: CASSARGGTAISYEQYF
cdr3_nt: TGTGCCAGCTCAGCTCGCGGAGGGACAGCTATCTCCTACGAGCAGTACTTC

d_call: TRBD2
j_call: TRBJ2-2
v_call: TRBV25-1
clone_size: once
cdr3_aa: CASRGLAGNTGELFF
cdr3_nt: TGTGCCAGCCGAGGGCTAGCGGGAAACACCGGGGAGCTGTTTTTT

d_call: -
j_call: TRBJ1-1
v_call: TRBV11-2
clone_size: few
cdr3_aa: CASSLGMNTEAFF
cdr3_nt: TGTGCCAGCAGCTTAGGGATGAACACTGAAGCTTTCTTT

d_call: TRBD1
j_call: TRBJ1-2
v_call: TRBV18
clone_size: -
cdr3_aa: CASSPSGTGYGYTF
cdr3_nt: TGTGCCAGCTCACCATCCGGGACAGGCTATGGCTACACCTTC

d_call: -
j_call: TRBJ2-7
v_call: TRBV7-3
clone_size: -
cdr3_aa: CASSPRLGGEQYF
cdr3_nt: TGTGCCAGCAGCCCAAGATTGGGAGGCGAGCAGTACTTC

d_call: -
j_call: TRBJ2-2
v_call: TRBV18
clone_size: few
cdr3_aa: CASSPLTSAGELFF
cdr3_nt: TGTGCCAGCTCACCACTGACTAGTGCCGGGGAGCTGTTTTTT

d_call: -
j_call: TRBJ1-5
v_call: TRBV10-3
clone_size: -
cdr3_aa: CAISPGEQPQHF
cdr3_nt: TGTGCCATCAGTCCAGGGGAACAGCCCCAGCATTTT

d_call: TRBD2
j_call: TRBJ2-7
v_call: TRBV7-9
clone_size: once
cdr3_aa: CASSSVKAGATYEQYF
cdr3_nt: TGTGCCAGCAGCTCCGTAAAAGCGGGAGCAACCTACGAGCAGTACTTC

d_call: TRBD1
j_call: TRBJ2-5
v_call: TRBV6-5
clone_size: few
cdr3_aa: CASSYGWTGGGETQYF
cdr3_nt: TGTGCCAGCAGTTATGGTTGGACAGGGGGCGGGGAGACCCAGTACTTC

d_call: TRBD1
j_call: TRBJ2-7
v_call: TRBV30
clone_size: -
cdr3_aa: CAWSPGTGHEQYF
cdr3_nt: TGTGCCTGGAGTCCCGGGACAGGGCACGAGCAGTACTTC

d_call: -
j_call: TRBJ2-1
v_call: TRBV15
clone_size: once
cdr3_aa: CATSSYLGTGPFNEQFF
cdr3_nt: TGTGCCACCAGCTCCTACCTGGGAACAGGACCATTCAATGAGCAGTTCTTC

d_call: -
j_call: TRBJ2-2
v_call: TRBV9
clone_size: -
cdr3_aa: CASSGARWDGELFF
cdr3_nt: TGTGCCAGCAGCGGAGCTCGTTGGGACGGGGAGCTGTTTTTT

d_call: -
j_call: TRBJ2-5
v_call: TRBV10-1
clone_size: once
cdr3_aa: CASSRDNQETQYF
cdr3_nt: TGCGCCAGCAGCCGGGACAACCAAGAGACCCAGTACTTC

d_call: -
j_call: TRBJ1-2
v_call: TRBV28
clone_size: -
cdr3_aa: CASSSLRVNYGYTF
cdr3_nt: TGTGCCAGCAGCTCCCTTCGGGTTAACTATGGCTACACCTTC

d_call: TRBD1
j_call: TRBJ2-1
v_call: TRBV29-1
clone_size: -
cdr3_aa: CSVVGTGNLWYNEQFF
cdr3_nt: TGCAGCGTTGTGGGGACAGGTAATCTTTGGTACAATGAGCAGTTCTTC

d_call: -
j_call: TRBJ2-1
v_call: TRBV19
clone_size: -
cdr3_aa: CASTAASTYGNEQFF
cdr3_nt: TGTGCCAGTACGGCCGCATCGACATATGGCAATGAGCAGTTCTTC

d_call: TRBD1
j_call: TRBJ2-2
v_call: TRBV10-3
clone_size: -
cdr3_aa: CAIKGTAGELFF
cdr3_nt: TGTGCCATCAAAGGGACAGCCGGGGAGCTGTTTTTT

d_call: TRBD1
j_call: TRBJ2-2
v_call: TRBV30
clone_size: -
cdr3_aa: CAWTPKGQGGPAGELFF
cdr3_nt: TGTGCCTGGACGCCGAAGGGACAGGGGGGTCCCGCCGGGGAGCTGTTTTTT

d_call: -
j_call: TRBJ2-1
v_call: TRBV7-2
clone_size: once
cdr3_aa: CASRSSARSSYNEQFF
cdr3_nt: TGTGCCAGCAGGAGTAGCGCTCGGAGCTCCTACAATGAGCAGTTCTTC

d_call: TRBD1
j_call: TRBJ2-7
v_call: TRBV28
clone_size: -
cdr3_aa: CASSLGQGSSWREDEQYF
cdr3_nt: TGTGCCAGCAGTTTGGGACAGGGGTCTTCTTGGCGGGAGGACGAGCAGTACTTC

d_call: TRBD1
j_call: TRBJ1-2
v_call: TRBV5-1
clone_size: -
cdr3_aa: CASSPGGTGNYGYTF
cdr3_nt: TGCGCCAGCAGCCCCGGCGGGACAGGCAACTATGGCTACACCTTC

d_call: -
j_call: TRBJ2-7
v_call: TRBV29-1
clone_size: -
cdr3_aa: CSARTVTYEQYF
cdr3_nt: TGCAGCGCCCGGACGGTGACGTACGAGCAGTACTTC

d_call: -
j_call: TRBJ1-5
v_call: TRBV6-5
clone_size: -
cdr3_aa: CASSPDSPNQPQHF
cdr3_nt: TGTGCCAGCAGTCCAGACAGCCCCAATCAGCCCCAGCATTTT

d_call: TRBD2
j_call: TRBJ2-5
v_call: TRBV28
clone_size: -
cdr3_aa: CASSQTSGRGPQQETQYF
cdr3_nt: TGTGCCAGCAGTCAGACTAGCGGGAGGGGCCCCCAACAAGAGACCCAGTACTTC

d_call: -
j_call: TRBJ2-1
v_call: TRBV5-4
clone_size: -
cdr3_aa: CASSMDSRSSEQFF
cdr3_nt: TGTGCCAGCAGCATGGACAGTAGATCCAGTGAGCAGTTCTTC

d_call: -
j_call: TRBJ2-3
v_call: TRBV7-2
clone_size: -
cdr3_aa: CASSYDRRTDTQYF
cdr3_nt: TGTGCCAGCAGCTACGACAGGCGCACAGATACGCAGTATTTT

d_call: TRBD2
j_call: TRBJ2-7
v_call: TRBV19
clone_size: -
cdr3_aa: CATEAPGGSYEQYF
cdr3_nt: TGTGCCACCGAGGCCCCGGGGGGATCCTACGAGCAGTACTTC

d_call: -
j_call: TRBJ1-1
v_call: TRBV4-1
clone_size: medium-sized
cdr3_aa: CASSQDPPQGNTEAFF
cdr3_nt: TGCGCCAGCAGCCAAGACCCCCCACAGGGGAACACTGAAGCTTTCTTT

d_call: -
j_call: TRBJ2-1
v_call: TRBV5-1
clone_size: -
cdr3_aa: CASSDTQGNEQFF
cdr3_nt: TGCGCCAGCAGCGACACACAGGGCAATGAGCAGTTCTTC

d_call: TRBD2
j_call: TRBJ2-3
v_call: TRBV5-1
clone_size: -
cdr3_aa: CASSLGTSGSTDTQYF
cdr3_nt: TGCGCCAGCAGCTTGGGGACTAGCGGGAGCACAGATACGCAGTATTTT